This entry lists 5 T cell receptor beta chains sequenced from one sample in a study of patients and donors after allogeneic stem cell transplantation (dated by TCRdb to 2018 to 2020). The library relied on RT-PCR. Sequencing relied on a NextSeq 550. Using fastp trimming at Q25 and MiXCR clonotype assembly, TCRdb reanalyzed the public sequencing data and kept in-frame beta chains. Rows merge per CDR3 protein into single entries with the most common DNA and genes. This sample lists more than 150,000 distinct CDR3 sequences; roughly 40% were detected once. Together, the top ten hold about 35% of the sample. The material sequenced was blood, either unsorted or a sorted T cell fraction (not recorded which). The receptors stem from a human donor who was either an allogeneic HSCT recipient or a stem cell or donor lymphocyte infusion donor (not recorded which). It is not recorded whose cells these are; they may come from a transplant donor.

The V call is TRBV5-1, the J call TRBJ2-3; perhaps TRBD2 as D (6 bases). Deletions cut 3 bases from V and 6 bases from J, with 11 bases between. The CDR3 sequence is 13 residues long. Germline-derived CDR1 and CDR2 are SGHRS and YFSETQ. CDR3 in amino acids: CASSSTSRDTQYF. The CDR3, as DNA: TGCGCCAGCAGCTCGACTAGTCGTGATACGCAGTATTTT.

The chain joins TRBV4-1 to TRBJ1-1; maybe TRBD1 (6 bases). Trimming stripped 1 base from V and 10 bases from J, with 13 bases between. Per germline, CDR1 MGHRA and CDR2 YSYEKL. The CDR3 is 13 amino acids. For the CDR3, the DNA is TGCGCCAGCAGCCAAGTCAGGGGAGTAGGAGCTTTCTTT. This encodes CASSQVRGVGAFF.

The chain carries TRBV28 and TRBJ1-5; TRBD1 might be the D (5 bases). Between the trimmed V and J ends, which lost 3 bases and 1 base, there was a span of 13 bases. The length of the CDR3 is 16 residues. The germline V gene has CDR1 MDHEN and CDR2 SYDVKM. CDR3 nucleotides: TGTGCCAGCAGTTTGGCGGACATATTAAGCAATCAGCCCCAGCATTTT. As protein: CASSLADILSNQPQHF.

The CDR3 is CATSSGDYEQYF. CDR3 nucleotides: TGTGCCACCAGTTCCGGGGACTACGAGCAGTACTTC. The chain couples TRBV15 to TRBJ2-7, with a weak D call TRBD2 (5 bases). V was trimmed by 6 bases and J by 3 bases, leaving 9 bases between them. This CDR3 has 12 residues. Germline V gives CDR1 LNHNV, CDR2 YYDKDF (reference sequence).

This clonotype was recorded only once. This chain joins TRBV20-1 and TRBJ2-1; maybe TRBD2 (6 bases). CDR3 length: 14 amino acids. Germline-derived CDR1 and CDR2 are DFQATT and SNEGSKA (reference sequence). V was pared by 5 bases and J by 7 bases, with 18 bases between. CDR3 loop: CSAGGGLPHNEQFF. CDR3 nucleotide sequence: TGCAGTGCTGGGGGAGGCCTACCCCATAATGAGCAGTTCTTC.